Each of the 32 T cell receptor beta chains below was sequenced from the same sample in a study of T cells after yellow fever vaccination. TCRdb passed the 5' RACE reads through MiXCR, listing each CDR3 protein once. The sample carries approximately 300,000 distinct CDR3 sequences, approximately 12% recorded once. The specimen was CD4+ T cells sorted from PBMCs, collected 45 days after the yellow fever booster vaccination. The receptor source for this set is a man aged 30 to 45 who received the YFV17D yellow fever vaccine.

There are a few counts of this clonotype. The chain joins TRBV7-6 to TRBJ2-7; 7 bases are a match to TRBD1. J gave up 3 bases and V 4 bases, and 3 bases lay outside the gene matches. The CDR3 runs 13 residues. Germline CDR1 reads SGHVS; CDR2 reads FNYEAQ. CDR3 DNA: TGTGCCAGCAGCTATGACAGGGACTACGAGCAGTACTTC. It codes for CASSYDRDYEQYF.

This clonotype occurred a few times. The chain employs TRBV7-8 and TRBJ2-1; D is perhaps TRBD2 (6 bases). CDR1 SGHVS and CDR2 FQNEAQ come from the germline V gene. CDR3 length: 17 amino acids. V was pared by 2 bases and J by 0 bases, with 14 bases between. The CDR3 region has the DNA TGTGCCAGCAGCTTAACGCCGGGACTCAGCTCCTACAATGAGCAGTTCTTC. Its protein is CASSLTPGLSSYNEQFF.

This sequence joins TRBV20-1 and TRBJ2-1, with D possibly matching TRBD1 (7 bases). The CDR3 is 19 amino acids. Germline CDR1 and CDR2: DFQATT and SNEGSKA (reference sequence). Deletions cut 5 bases from V and 9 bases from J, with 35 bases between. CDR3 DNA: TGCAGTGCTTCAGAGGGGGCAGGGTTAGCGGTTGGGGGTGGGGGTGAGCAGTTCTTC. Translated: CSASEGAGLAVGGGGEQFF.

The chain is built from TRBV7-9 and TRBJ2-4; 7 positions match TRBD1. This CDR3 spans 15 amino acids. CDR1 is SEHNR, CDR2 FQNEAQ, per germline (reference sequence). The J segment lost 0 bases and the V segment lost 5 bases, leaving 4 bases of the junction unmatched. The CDR3: CASSRTGIAKNIQYF. Written as DNA, the CDR3 is TGTGCCAGCAGCCGGACAGGAATAGCCAAAAACATTCAGTACTTC.

The V gene is TRBV20-1, the J gene TRBJ2-2; 8 bases match TRBD1. V shed 6 bases and J 8 bases; nucleotides not matched to a gene: 11. CDR1 and CDR2 from the germline V gene are DFQATT and SNEGSKA (reference sequence). The CDR3 spans 14 residues. The CDR3 protein is CSAPGRGRKGELFF. DNA for the CDR3: TGCAGTGCCCCCGGCAGGGGGCGTAAAGGGGAGCTGTTTTTT.

The chain combines TRBV28 with TRBJ2-7; 8 nucleotides match TRBD2. After removal of 7 bases from V and 5 bases from J, the junction contained 16 bases not matched to a gene. CDR1 and CDR2 (germline): MDHEN, SYDVKM. The CDR3 covers 16 residues. The CDR3 here is CASKGTSAGVGNEQYF. The CDR3 DNA follows: TGTGCCAGCAAAGGGACTAGTGCGGGAGTGGGGAACGAGCAGTACTTC.

The chain couples TRBV7-2 to TRBJ2-2, with a possible D match to TRBD2 (5 bases). Trimming pared 5 bases from V and 1 base from J, leaving 8 bases between. The germline gives CDR1 SGHTA, CDR2 FQGNSA. CDR3 length: 14 amino acids. CDR3 nucleotide sequence: TGTGCCAGCAGCCCGACTATGAACACCGGGGAGCTGTTTTTT. This sequence encodes CASSPTMNTGELFF.

This clonotype was counted a few times. The V gene is TRBV5-6, the J gene TRBJ2-7; no clear D. V lost 0 bases and J lost 7, with 8 bases in between. Germline CDR1 reads SGHDT; CDR2 reads YYEEEE. This CDR3 region has 12 residues. The CDR3 is CASSLGPWEQYF. The CDR3 nucleotides are TGTGCCAGCAGCTTGGGGCCTTGGGAGCAGTACTTC.

Details on this clonotype: A much larger clone lies a single base off, so this may be a read error. The chain employs TRBV12-3 or TRBV12-4 and TRBJ2-2; D not certain. Trimming shortened V by 3 bases and J by 5 bases, and 7 bases separated the two germline ends. This CDR3 comprises 13 residues. The CDR3 DNA sequence: TGTGCCAGCAGTTTCGTAGCAACCGGGGAGCTGTTTTTT. It specifies CASSFVATGELFF.

Regarding this clonotype: One junction end disagrees with the germline gene, perhaps due to a read error. The J gene is TRBJ1-3, the V gene TRBV20-1; D gene ambiguous. CDR1 DFQATT and CDR2 SNEGSKA come from the germline V gene (reference sequence). The CDR3 length is 16 residues. The CDR3 region has the DNA TGCTGTGCTAGAGATCAGGACGGATACTCTGGAAACACCATATATTTT. Translation: CCARDQDGYSGNTIYF.

This clonotype was counted a few times. The rearrangement joins TRBV20-1 to TRBJ2-1, with TRBD2 matching 8 bases. The CDR3 runs to 14 residues. J lost 5 bases, V lost 7 bases, and 10 bases had no gene match. CDR1 is DFQATT and CDR2 is SNEGSKA in the germline V gene (reference sequence). This CDR3 reads CSGGLSGRNNEQFF. CDR3 DNA: TGCAGTGGGGGACTGAGCGGGAGAAACAATGAGCAGTTCTTC.

The J gene is TRBJ2-3, the V gene TRBV30; 10 bases match TRBD2. After removal of 1 base from V and 1 base from J, the junction contained 2 bases not matched to a gene. CDR3 length: 15 amino acids. Looked up from germline, CDR1 is GTSNPN and CDR2 is SVGIG (reference sequence). CDR3 residues: CAWSEGLAGTDTQYF. CDR3 in DNA: TGTGCCTGGAGTGAAGGACTAGCGGGCACAGATACGCAGTATTTT.

V gene TRBV7-3 combines with J gene TRBJ2-3, with 10 bases aligning to TRBD2. The CDR3 has 15 amino acids. The trim removed 6 bases at V and 4 bases at J, leaving 7 bases unmatched. Germline V gene data show CDR1 as SGHTA and CDR2 as FQGTGA. The CDR3 reads CASRPGTSESDTQYF. The CDR3 DNA follows: TGTGCCAGCAGACCCGGGACTAGCGAGTCAGATACGCAGTATTTT.

In its sample, this clonotype was seen a few times. The chain joins TRBV11-2 to TRBJ2-5; 13 bases map to TRBD2. The CDR3 length is 18 residues. V lost 5 bases, J lost 5 bases, and 14 bases stayed unmatched. Germline CDR1 is SGHAT and CDR2 is FQNNGV. The CDR3 DNA reads as TGTGCCAGCAGCCGGGACAAGCCGGGACTAGCGGGATTGGAGACCCAGTACTTC. Translation: CASSRDKPGLAGLETQYF.

This clonotype was counted many times. This chain joins TRBV4-3 and TRBJ2-5; 13 bases fit TRBD2. CDR3 length: 16 amino acids. With V trimmed by 3 bases and J by 5 bases, 6 bases remained unmatched. Germline CDR1 is LGHNA and CDR2 is YSLEER. Written as DNA, the CDR3 is TGCGCCAGCAGCCAGGGCTGGACTAGCGGGAGTGAGACCCAGTACTTC. It specifies CASSQGWTSGSETQYF.

The table lists this clonotype with a few counts. The V and J genes are TRBV5-1 and TRBJ1-2, with 8 bases that match TRBD1. The ends lost 4 bases at V and 3 bases at J; junction bases unmatched: 5. The CDR3 is 14 residues long. Germline V CDR1 and CDR2: SGHRS, YFSETQ. The CDR3 spells CASSRKDRDYGYTF. CDR3 nucleotide sequence: TGCGCCAGCAGCAGAAAGGACAGGGACTATGGCTACACCTTC.

A few counts support this clonotype. This chain uses TRBV7-2 with TRBJ2-7, with 8 bases that match TRBD2. The junction had 7 bases not matched to a gene; V was cut back by 2 bases and J by 1 base. CDR1 is SGHTA, CDR2 FQGNSA, per germline. This CDR3 comprises 16 residues. The CDR3 nucleotides are TGTGCCAGCAGCTTAAGGGGAGCGGGAGCATCCTACGAGCAGTACTTC. The encoded protein is CASSLRGAGASYEQYF.

This rearrangement joins TRBV18 to TRBJ1-2; a possible D gene is TRBD1 (6 bases). Trimming pared 3 bases from V and 8 bases from J, leaving 22 bases between. Germline lookup yields CDR1 KGHSH and CDR2 LQKENI. The CDR3 length is 16 residues. Here the CDR3 reads CASSPPDTRGIGGYTF. The CDR3 DNA reads as TGTGCCAGCTCACCGCCGGATACCAGGGGCATCGGCGGCTACACCTTC. Full variable domain (rest looked up from reference TRBV18 and TRBJ1-2): NAGVMQNPRHLVRRRGQEARLRCSPMKGHSHVYWYRQLPEEGLKFMVYLQKENIIDESGMPKERFSAEFPKEGPSILRIQQVVRGDSAAYFCASSPPDTRGIGGYTFGSGTRLTVV.

The J gene is TRBJ2-5, the V gene TRBV2; TRBD2 agrees at 7 bases. The CDR3 has 13 amino acids. Germline V CDR1 and CDR2: SNHLY, FYNNEI. The V segment lost 7 bases and the J segment 5 bases; nucleotides outside the gene matches: 7. CDR3 sequence (DNA): TGTGCCAGCACTCTATACGGGGGGGAGACCCAGTACTTC. Translating it yields CASTLYGGETQYF.

The table lists this clonotype with many counts. V and J are TRBV18 and TRBJ2-3; TRBD2 might be the D (5 bases). Germline-derived CDR1 and CDR2 are KGHSH and LQKENI. Trimming removed 4 bases from V and 0 bases from J, with 11 bases in between. This CDR3 has 15 residues. The CDR3 is CASSLPAASTDTQYF. CDR3 nucleotides: TGTGCCAGCTCACTGCCAGCGGCTAGCACAGATACGCAGTATTTT. The whole variable domain, remainder taken from reference TRBV18 and TRBJ2-3, is NAGVMQNPRHLVRRRGQEARLRCSPMKGHSHVYWYRQLPEEGLKFMVYLQKENIIDESGMPKERFSAEFPKEGPSILRIQQVVRGDSAAYFCASSLPAASTDTQYFGPGTRLTVL.

V gene TRBV12-3 or TRBV12-4 combines with J gene TRBJ1-1; D is perhaps TRBD1 (5 bases). The V end lost 6 bases, the J end lost 6 bases, and 11 bases lay between the germline ends. The CDR3 has 12 residues. In DNA form, the CDR3 reads TGTGCCAGCAGGACAGTTTGGGCTGAAGCTTTCTTT. Translating it yields CASRTVWAEAFF.

This clonotype was counted between two and nine times. V is TRBV21-1 and J is TRBJ2-3; the tabulated D call, TRBD2, remains unverified against the DNA. TRBV21-1 is marked as a pseudogene. CDR3 length: 15 amino acids. DNA for the CDR3: TGTGCCAGGCCGTGCGGGAGAGAATTCACAGATACGCAGTATTTT. Its protein product is CARPCGREFTDTQYF.

In its sample, this clonotype was seen many times. CDR3 protein: CASSFTGGNQPQHF. CDR3 nucleotides: TGTGCCAGCAGTTTTACGGGGGGAAATCAGCCCCAGCATTTT. The rearrangement joins TRBV12-3 or TRBV12-4 to TRBJ1-5, with D perhaps TRBD1 (5 bases). The CDR3 length is 14 residues. V lost 3 bases, J lost 4 bases, and 10 bases lay in between.

This clonotype was counted only a few times. This chain uses TRBV29-1 with TRBJ2-1, with 10 bases identical to TRBD2. The junction had 11 bases not matched to a gene; V was cut back by 5 bases and J by 4 bases. The CDR3 is 16 amino acids. The germline gives CDR1 SQVTM, CDR2 ANQGSEA. This chain's CDR3 is CSVYNGLAAIYNEQFF. Here the CDR3 DNA reads TGCAGCGTTTATAACGGACTAGCGGCAATATACAATGAGCAGTTCTTC.

This chain connects TRBV5-1 to TRBJ2-2; D gene uncertain. Germline V gene sequence: CDR1 SGHRS, CDR2 YFSETQ. The length of the CDR3 is 13 residues. V was clipped by 6 bases and J by 6 bases, with 12 bases between them. The CDR3 DNA reads as TGCGCCAGCACCGTGTCGTATCCCGGGGAGCTGTTTTTT. This encodes CASTVSYPGELFF.

This clonotype appeared a few times. This chain links TRBV28 with TRBJ2-7; either TRBD1 or TRBD2 may fit D (7 bases each). The CDR3 is 15 amino acids. Trimming took off 6 bases at V and 4 bases at J, with 19 bases between the two ends. CDR1 and CDR2 (germline): MDHEN, SYDVKM. The CDR3, as DNA: TGTGCCAGCAGCCCAGGGGGGGGACCGAGATACGAGCAGTACTTC. Encoded protein: CASSPGGGPRYEQYF. Variable domain in full (rest from reference TRBV28 and TRBJ2-7): DVKVTQSSRYLVKRTGEKVFLECVQDMDHENMFWYRQDPGLGLRLIYFSYDVKMKEKGDIPEGYSVSREKKERFSLILESASTNQTSMYLCASSPGGGPRYEQYFGPGTRLTVT.

This clonotype has at least ten counts. The rearrangement links TRBV15 to TRBJ2-2; possibly TRBD2 for D (6 bases). The CDR3 is 17 residues long. Deletions cut 0 bases from V and 5 bases from J, with 16 bases between. CDR1 is LNHNV, CDR2 YYDKDF, per germline (reference sequence). DNA for the CDR3: TGTGCCACCAGCAGAGATAGGAACGGGAGTTATACCGGGGAGCTGTTTTTT. As protein: CATSRDRNGSYTGELFF.

This clonotype has ten or more counts. The CDR3 coding sequence is TGCAGTGCTAGTTGGCAGGGAAGCAATCAGCCCCAGCATTTT. As protein: CSASWQGSNQPQHF. The chain has TRBV20-1 and TRBJ1-5, with TRBD1 as a possible D gene (5 bases). V was trimmed by 3 bases and J by 1 base, leaving 10 bases between them. Per germline, CDR1 DFQATT and CDR2 SNEGSKA (reference sequence). This CDR3 contains 14 residues.

This clonotype came up once. The V gene is TRBV3-1, the J gene TRBJ1-3; D is undetermined. The V and J ends lost 2 bases and 4 bases respectively, with 3 bases between them. This CDR3 contains 12 residues. Per the germline V gene, CDR1 is LGHDT and CDR2 is YNNKEL (reference sequence). The CDR3 is CASSQTGNTIYF. In DNA, the CDR3 is TGTGCCAGCAGCCAAACAGGAAACACCATATATTTT.

This clonotype occurred a few times. The V gene is TRBV12-3 or TRBV12-4, the J gene TRBJ2-7; D not resolved. CDR3 length: 12 residues. Trimming shortened V by 3 bases and J by 6 bases, and 9 bases separated the two germline ends. The CDR3 loop reads CASSLNIGEQYF. The DNA of the CDR3 is TGTGCCAGCAGTTTGAACATCGGCGAGCAGTACTTC.

The V gene is TRBV7-2, the J gene TRBJ1-2, with 9 bases aligning to TRBD1. CDR3 length: 17 amino acids. J was trimmed by 4 bases and V by 2 bases; bases with no gene match: 11. Germline V CDR1 and CDR2: SGHTA, FQGNSA. Written as DNA, the CDR3 is TGTGCCAGCAGCTTAAACACACAGGGGGCGCATAGCTATGGCTACACCTTC. It specifies CASSLNTQGAHSYGYTF.

This clonotype was seen a handful of times. The rearrangement links TRBV10-3 to TRBJ2-3; the D gene is possibly TRBD2 (6 bases). The CDR3 extends over 12 amino acids. Trimming cost V 8 bases and J 5 bases, with 11 bases left between them. The V gene's germline CDR1 is ENHRY and CDR2 SYGVKD. CDR3: CAIWDLRDTQYF. CDR3 nucleotides: TGTGCCATCTGGGACTTAAGAGATACGCAGTATTTT.